This T cell receptor beta chain originates from a study of blood T cell repertoires in COVID-19. Looking at the study overall: COVID-19 samples from acute and convalescent phases originated in the United States, Italy and Spain.

V dropped 6 bases and J dropped 5; count of bases not matched to a gene: 25. CDR3 length equals 22 residues. From germline, CDR1 is MNHEY and CDR2 SVGEGT. Only in-frame clones appear in the TCRdb table, and some are missing; sequencing was by immunoSEQ multiplex PCR. The table records a few hundred thousand clones, approximately 90% of them present only once. This chain uses TRBV6-2 or TRBV6-3 with TRBJ2-1; 13 bases are shared with TRBD2. The sample was PBMCs or T cells enriched from blood (not recorded which). This clonotype was sampled from a woman between 50 and 59 years old who had recovered from COVID-19. CDR3 coding DNA: TGTGCCAGCAGCCCCGGGACTAGCGGGATGAATCCCTGGTCGGGTCGGAACAATGAGCAGTTCTTC. Protein product: CASSPGTSGMNPWSGRNNEQFF.